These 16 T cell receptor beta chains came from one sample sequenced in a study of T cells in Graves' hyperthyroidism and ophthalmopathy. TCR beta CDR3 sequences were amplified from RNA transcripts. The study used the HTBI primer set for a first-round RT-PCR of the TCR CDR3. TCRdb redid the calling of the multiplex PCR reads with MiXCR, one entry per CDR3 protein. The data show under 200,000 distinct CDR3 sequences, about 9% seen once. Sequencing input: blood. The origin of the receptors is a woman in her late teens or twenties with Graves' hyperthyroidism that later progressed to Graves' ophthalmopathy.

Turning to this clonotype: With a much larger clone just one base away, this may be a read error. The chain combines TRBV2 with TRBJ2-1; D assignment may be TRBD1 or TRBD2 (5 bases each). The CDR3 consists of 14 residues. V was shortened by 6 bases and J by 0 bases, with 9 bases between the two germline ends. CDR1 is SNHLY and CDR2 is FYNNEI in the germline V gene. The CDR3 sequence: CASREGTSYNEQFF. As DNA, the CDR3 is TGTGCCAGCAGAGAGGGGACCTCCTACAATGAGCAGTTCTTC.

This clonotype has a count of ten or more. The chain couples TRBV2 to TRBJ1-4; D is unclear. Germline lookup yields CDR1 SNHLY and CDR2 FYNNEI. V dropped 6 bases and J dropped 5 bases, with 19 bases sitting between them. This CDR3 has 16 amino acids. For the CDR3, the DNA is TGTGCCAGCAGCCCAAATTCCGGGCCGTCAAATGAAAAACTGTTTTTT. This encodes CASSPNSGPSNEKLFF.

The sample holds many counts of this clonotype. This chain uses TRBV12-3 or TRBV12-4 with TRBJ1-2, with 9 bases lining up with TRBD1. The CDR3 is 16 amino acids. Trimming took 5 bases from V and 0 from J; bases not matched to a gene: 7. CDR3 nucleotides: TGTGCCAGCAGTGATCCGGGACAGGGTTCTAACTATGGCTACACCTTC. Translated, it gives CASSDPGQGSNYGYTF.

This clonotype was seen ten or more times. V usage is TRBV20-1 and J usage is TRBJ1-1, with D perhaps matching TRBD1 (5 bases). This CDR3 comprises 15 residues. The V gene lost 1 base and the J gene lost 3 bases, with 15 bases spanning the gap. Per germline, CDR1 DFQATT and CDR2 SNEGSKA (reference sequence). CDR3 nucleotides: TGCAGTGCTAGAGGTAATGGCCGGGACGACACTGAAGCTTTCTTT. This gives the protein CSARGNGRDDTEAFF.

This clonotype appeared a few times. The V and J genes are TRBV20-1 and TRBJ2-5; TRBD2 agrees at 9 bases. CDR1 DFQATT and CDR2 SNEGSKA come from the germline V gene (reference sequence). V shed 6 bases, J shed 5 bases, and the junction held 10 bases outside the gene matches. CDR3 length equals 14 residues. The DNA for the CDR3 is TGCAGTGCCGGACCGGGACTAGCTGGGGAGACCCAGTACTTC. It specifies CSAGPGLAGETQYF.

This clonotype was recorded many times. The CDR3 bases are TGTGCCAGCAGCCGGACAGAATCAAACACCGGGGAGCTGTTTTTT. It encodes CASSRTESNTGELFF. V gene TRBV7-8 combines with J gene TRBJ2-2; maybe TRBD1 (6 bases). CDR1 and CDR2 from the germline V gene are SGHVS and FQNEAQ. Trimming removed 5 bases from V and 2 bases from J, with 12 bases in between. The CDR3 extends over 15 amino acids.

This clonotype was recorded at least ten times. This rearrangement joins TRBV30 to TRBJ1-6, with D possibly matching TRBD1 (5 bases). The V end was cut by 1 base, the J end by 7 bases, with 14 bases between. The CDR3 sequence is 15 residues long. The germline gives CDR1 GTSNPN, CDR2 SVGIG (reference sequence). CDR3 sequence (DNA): TGTGCCTGGAGTGCTGCAGGGAGAGAAAATTCACCCCTCCACTTT. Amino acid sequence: CAWSAAGRENSPLHF.

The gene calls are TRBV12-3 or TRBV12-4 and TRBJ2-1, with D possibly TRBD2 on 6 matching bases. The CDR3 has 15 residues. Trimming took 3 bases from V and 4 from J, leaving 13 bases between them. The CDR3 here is CASSLLGLAYNEQFF. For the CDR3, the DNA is TGTGCCAGCAGTTTGTTGGGACTCGCATACAATGAGCAGTTCTTC.

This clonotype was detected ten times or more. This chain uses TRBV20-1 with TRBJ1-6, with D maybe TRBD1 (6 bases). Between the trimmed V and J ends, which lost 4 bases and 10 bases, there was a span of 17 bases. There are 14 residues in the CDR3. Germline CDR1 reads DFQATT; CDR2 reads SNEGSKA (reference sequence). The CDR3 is CSANRRDIGSPLHF. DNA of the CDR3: TGCAGTGCTAACCGCCGGGACATAGGATCACCCCTCCACTTT.

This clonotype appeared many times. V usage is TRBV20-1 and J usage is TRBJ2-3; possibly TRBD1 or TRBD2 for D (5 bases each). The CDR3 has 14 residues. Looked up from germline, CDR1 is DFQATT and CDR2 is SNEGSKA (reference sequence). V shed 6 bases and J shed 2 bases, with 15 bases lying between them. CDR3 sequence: CSAPQGGHTDTQYF. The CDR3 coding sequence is TGCAGTGCCCCCCAGGGCGGGCACACAGATACGCAGTATTTT.

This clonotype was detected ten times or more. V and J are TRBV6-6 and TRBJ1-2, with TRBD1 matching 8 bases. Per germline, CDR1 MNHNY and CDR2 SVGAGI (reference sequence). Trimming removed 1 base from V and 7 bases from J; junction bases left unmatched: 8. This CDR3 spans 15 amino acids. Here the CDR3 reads CASSYLSGGSRGYTF. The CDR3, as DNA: TGTGCCAGCAGTTACTTGTCAGGGGGCTCTCGTGGCTACACCTTC.

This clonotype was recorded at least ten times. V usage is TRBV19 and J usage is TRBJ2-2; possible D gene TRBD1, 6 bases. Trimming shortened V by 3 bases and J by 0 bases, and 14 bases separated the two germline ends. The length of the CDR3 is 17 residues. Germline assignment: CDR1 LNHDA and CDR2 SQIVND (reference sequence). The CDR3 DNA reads TGTGCCAGTAGTATTCCGGGACAAACGACGAACACCGGGGAGCTGTTTTTT. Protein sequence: CASSIPGQTTNTGELFF.

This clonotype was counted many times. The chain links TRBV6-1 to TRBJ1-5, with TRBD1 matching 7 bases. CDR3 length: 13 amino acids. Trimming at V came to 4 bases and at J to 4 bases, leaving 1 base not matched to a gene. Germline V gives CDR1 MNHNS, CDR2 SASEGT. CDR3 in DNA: TGTGCCAGCAGTGGGGACAGAAATCAGCCCCAGCATTTT. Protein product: CASSGDRNQPQHF.

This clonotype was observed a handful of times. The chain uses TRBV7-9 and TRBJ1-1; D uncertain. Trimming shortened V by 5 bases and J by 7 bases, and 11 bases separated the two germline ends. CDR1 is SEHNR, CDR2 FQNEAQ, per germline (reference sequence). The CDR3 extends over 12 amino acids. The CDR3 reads CASSPRQSEAFF. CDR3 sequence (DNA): TGTGCCAGCAGCCCCCGGCAGAGTGAAGCTTTCTTT.

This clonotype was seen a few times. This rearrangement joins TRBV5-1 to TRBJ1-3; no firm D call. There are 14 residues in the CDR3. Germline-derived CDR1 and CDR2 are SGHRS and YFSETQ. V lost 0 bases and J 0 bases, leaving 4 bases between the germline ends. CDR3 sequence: CASSLGISGNTIYF. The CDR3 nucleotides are TGCGCCAGCAGCTTGGGGATCTCTGGAAACACCATATATTTT. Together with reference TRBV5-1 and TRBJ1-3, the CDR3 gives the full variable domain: KAGVTQTPRYLIKTRGQQVTLSCSPISGHRSVSWYQQTPGQGLQFLFEYFSETQRNKGNFPGRFSGRQFSNSRSEMNVSTLELGDSALYLCASSLGISGNTIYFGEGSWLTVV.

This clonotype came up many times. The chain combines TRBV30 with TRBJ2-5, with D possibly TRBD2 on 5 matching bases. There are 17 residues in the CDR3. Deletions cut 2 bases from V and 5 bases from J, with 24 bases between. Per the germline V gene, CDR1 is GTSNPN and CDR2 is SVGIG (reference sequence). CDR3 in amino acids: CAWSRGLPPQPGETQYF. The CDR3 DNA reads TGTGCCTGGAGTCGAGGACTCCCTCCTCAGCCGGGGGAGACCCAGTACTTC.